These 15 T cell receptor beta chains were sequenced from one sample in a study of blood T cell repertoires in COVID-19. Clones were sequenced by immunoSEQ multiplex PCR, and TCRdb holds only the in-frame ones, with some missing. The data contain around 300,000 clones, 80% to 90% of them singletons. Source material: peripheral blood. The receptors were sampled from a man aged 50 or older with active or convalescent COVID-19.

The CDR3 is CTSSQGPGLAGTDTQYF. In DNA, the CDR3 is TGCACCAGCAGCCAAGGTCCGGGACTAGCGGGTACAGATACGCAGTATTTT. This chain links TRBV1 with TRBJ2-3; the DNA was not compared with TRBD2, the D call given in the table. TRBV1 is reported as a pseudogene. The CDR3 totals 17 residues.

The chain joins TRBV7-9 to TRBJ1-2; maybe TRBD1 (6 bases). The length of the CDR3 is 14 residues. Germline loops: CDR1 SEHNR, CDR2 FQNEAQ (reference sequence). The V end was cut by 5 bases, the J end by 2 bases, with 12 bases between. In nucleotides, the CDR3 is TGTGCCAGCAGCCCGGACAGTTACAACTATGGCTACACCTTC. Its protein product is CASSPDSYNYGYTF.

The chain carries TRBV5-4 and TRBJ2-3; the match to TRBD2 covers 12 bases. Germline V gene sequence: CDR1 SGHNT, CDR2 YYREEE (reference sequence). CDR3 size: 18 residues. With 4 bases clipped from V and 0 bases from J, the junction kept 9 bases outside the gene matches. The CDR3 loop reads CASSTRTSGVKSTDTQYF. CDR3 in DNA: TGTGCCAGCAGCACGAGGACTAGCGGGGTAAAGAGCACAGATACGCAGTATTTT.

V is TRBV10-3 and J is TRBJ1-1, with 8 bases identical to TRBD1. The CDR3 runs 13 residues. Germline loops: CDR1 ENHRY, CDR2 SYGVKD. With V trimmed by 8 bases and J by 4 bases, 6 bases remained unmatched. CDR3 bases: TGTGCCATCTCCACAGGGGGGACCACTGAAGCTTTCTTT. As protein: CAISTGGTTEAFF.

This chain joins TRBV9 and TRBJ1-2; 7 nucleotides line up with TRBD1. V lost 5 bases and J lost 2; bases outside the gene matches: 9. Germline CDR1 SGDLS, CDR2 YYNGEE. The CDR3 totals 15 residues. CDR3 in amino acids: CASSTGVALNYGYTF. The CDR3 DNA follows: TGTGCCAGCAGTACAGGGGTGGCCCTGAACTATGGCTACACCTTC.

The chain carries TRBV6-2 or TRBV6-3 and TRBJ2-1; maybe TRBD2 (6 bases). The V and J ends lost 2 bases and 0 bases respectively, with 8 bases between them. From germline, CDR1 is MNHEY and CDR2 SVGEGT. The CDR3 contains 15 residues. CDR3 sequence: CASSYGRGSYNEQFF. CDR3 DNA sequence: TGTGCCAGCAGTTACGGGCGGGGCTCCTACAATGAGCAGTTCTTC.

This chain links TRBV5-4 with TRBJ1-1; TRBD1 agrees at 8 bases. V lost 1 base to trimming and J lost 7 bases; unmatched junction nucleotides: 6. The CDR3 is made up of 14 amino acids. Looked up from germline, CDR1 is SGHNT and CDR2 is YYREEE (reference sequence). The CDR3 loop is CASSLPGGRGEAFF. In nucleotides, the CDR3 is TGTGCCAGCAGCTTGCCAGGGGGCCGGGGTGAAGCTTTCTTT.

This chain links TRBV18 with TRBJ2-1; 7 bases are a match to TRBD2. V was clipped by 6 bases and J by 1 base; unmatched bases: 6. This CDR3 contains 15 residues. Germline CDR1 and CDR2: KGHSH and LQKENI. CDR3 in amino acids: CASSLSGVSYNEQFF. Written as DNA, the CDR3 is TGTGCCAGCTCCCTGAGCGGGGTATCCTACAATGAGCAGTTCTTC. Based on the CDR3 plus reference TRBV18 and TRBJ2-1, the full variable domain is NAGVMQNPRHLVRRRGQEARLRCSPMKGHSHVYWYRQLPEEGLKFMVYLQKENIIDESGMPKERFSAEFPKEGPSILRIQQVVRGDSAAYFCASSLSGVSYNEQFFGPGTRLTVL.

V and J are TRBV6-1 and TRBJ2-5, with 8 bases fitting TRBD2. This CDR3 region has 18 residues. Germline trimming cut 0 bases from V and 2 bases from J; bases unmatched to any gene: 11. Germline V gives CDR1 MNHNS, CDR2 SASEGT. The CDR3 region has the DNA TGTGCCAGCAGTGAAGCCTGGCGGGGGGAAGCTTCACAAGAGACCCAGTACTTC. It encodes CASSEAWRGEASQETQYF.

V gene TRBV7-6 combines with J gene TRBJ2-1; 12 nucleotides align to TRBD2. The V gene's germline CDR1 is SGHVS and CDR2 FNYEAQ. The CDR3 is 18 amino acids. V gave up 3 bases and J gave up 6 bases; unmatched junction bases: 12. CDR3 sequence: CASSFGTSGPVAVNEQFF. The CDR3 DNA is TGTGCCAGCAGCTTTGGGACTAGCGGGCCCGTGGCGGTCAATGAGCAGTTCTTC.

This chain joins TRBV28 and TRBJ2-1, with 8 bases aligning to TRBD2. V dropped 8 bases and J dropped 8; count of bases not matched to a gene: 11. CDR3 size: 14 residues. Germline loops: CDR1 MDHEN, CDR2 SYDVKM. CDR3 nucleotides: TGTGCCAGCTGTATAGCGGGATTAAGCGATGAGCAGTTCTTC. This codes for CASCIAGLSDEQFF.

This chain uses TRBV19 with TRBJ1-1, with D unclear. CDR1 and CDR2 from the germline V gene are LNHDA and SQIVND (reference sequence). The CDR3 contains 12 residues. Trimming pared 3 bases from V and 5 bases from J, leaving 7 bases between. CDR3 nucleotides: TGTGCCAGTAGTATGTCGGAGACTGAAGCTTTCTTT. This encodes CASSMSETEAFF.

This chain links TRBV7-3 with TRBJ2-1; a possible D gene is TRBD2 (6 bases). The length of the CDR3 is 13 residues. V lost 3 bases and J 5 bases, leaving 8 bases between the germline ends. Germline CDR1 is SGHTA and CDR2 is FQGTGA. The DNA for the CDR3 is TGTGCCAGCAGCTTCGGAGGGAACAATGAGCAGTTCTTC. Its translation: CASSFGGNNEQFF.

The rearrangement uses TRBV2 and TRBJ2-2; 8 positions match TRBD1. This CDR3 is built from 17 residues. V gave up 5 bases and J gave up 4 bases; unmatched junction bases: 12. Germline CDR1 and CDR2: SNHLY and FYNNEI. The chain's CDR3 is CASSRAGGVVSTGELFF. In nucleotides, the CDR3 is TGTGCCAGCAGTCGGGCAGGGGGCGTAGTTTCCACCGGGGAGCTGTTTTTT.

The rearrangement joins TRBV28 to TRBJ1-5; D is unresolved. The CDR3 length is 16 residues. With 2 bases removed from V and 0 bases from J, the gap between germline ends came to 11 bases. Looked up from germline, CDR1 is MDHEN and CDR2 is SYDVKM. CDR3 in DNA: TGTGCCAGCAGTTTAAGTGGGCAGTATAGCAATCAGCCCCAGCATTTT. Its protein product is CASSLSGQYSNQPQHF. Full variable domain (rest looked up from reference TRBV28 and TRBJ1-5): DVKVTQSSRYLVKRTGEKVFLECVQDMDHENMFWYRQDPGLGLRLIYFSYDVKMKEKGDIPEGYSVSREKKERFSLILESASTNQTSMYLCASSLSGQYSNQPQHFGDGTRLSIL.